These 6 T cell receptor beta chains were all obtained from the same sample, sequenced in a study of blood T cell repertoires in COVID-19. The protocol was immunoSEQ multiplex PCR, while the TCRdb copy is restricted to in-frame clones and leaves out a portion. Of some 90,000 clones detected, nearly 90% appear once; the ten largest clones hold about 9.1%. Sequenced sample: peripheral blood. These receptors were obtained from a man between 50 and 59 years old with acute or convalescent COVID-19.

The J gene is TRBJ1-2, the V gene TRBV30; D remains ambiguous. Germline CDR1 reads GTSNPN; CDR2 reads SVGIG (reference sequence). This CDR3 is 10 amino acids long. V lost 3 bases and J 12 bases, leaving 11 bases between the germline ends. The CDR3 nucleotides read TGTGCCTGGAGCCCCGGCGGTCACACCTTC. Its translation is CAWSPGGHTF.

The chain joins TRBV2 to TRBJ1-2; no clear D. V lost 8 bases to trimming and J lost 5 bases, with 18 bases between them. The CDR3 contains 14 residues. Germline loops: CDR1 SNHLY, CDR2 FYNNEI. The CDR3 loop reads CASSNVDTGYGYTF. In DNA form, the CDR3 reads TGTGCCAGCTCTAACGTCGATACCGGGTATGGCTACACCTTC. The variable domain in full, completed from reference TRBV2 and TRBJ1-2, reads EPEVTQTPSHQVTQMGQEVILRCVPISNHLYFYWYRQILGQKVEFLVSFYNNEISEKSEIFDDQFSVERPDGSNFTLKIRSTKLEDSAMYFCASSNVDTGYGYTFGSGTRLTVV.

The CDR3 is CASQQGSNTEAFF. The CDR3 bases are TGTGCCAGTCAACAGGGGTCGAACACTGAAGCTTTCTTT. The chain couples TRBV28 to TRBJ1-1; 7 nucleotides match TRBD1. Germline CDR1 and CDR2: MDHEN and SYDVKM. This CDR3 has 13 residues. J gave up 1 base and V 9 bases, and 5 bases lay outside the gene matches.

The chain employs TRBV6-6 and TRBJ2-3, with 12 bases identical to TRBD2. The germline V gene encodes CDR1 MNHNY and CDR2 SVGAGI (reference sequence). CDR3 length: 15 amino acids. Trimming removed 5 bases from V and 4 bases from J; junction bases left unmatched: 4. CDR3 in DNA: TGTGCCAGCAGTATCCTAGCGGGGGGGCCAGATACGCAGTATTTT. It yields the protein CASSILAGGPDTQYF.

The rearrangement uses TRBV5-1 and TRBJ2-6, with TRBD1 identical over 8 bases. J gave up 2 bases and V 3 bases, and 1 base lay outside the gene matches. The CDR3 length is 15 residues. Germline V CDR1 and CDR2: SGHRS, YFSETQ. This CDR3 reads CASSSQGAGANVLTF. CDR3 bases: TGCGCCAGCAGCTCACAGGGGGCTGGGGCCAACGTCCTGACTTTC.

The CDR3 protein is CASRAGDALRGEQFF. The CDR3 coding sequence is TGTGCCAGCAGAGCCGGGGATGCCCTCCGCGGTGAGCAGTTCTTC. The chain links TRBV2 to TRBJ2-1; the D gene is possibly TRBD2 (5 bases). CDR1 and CDR2 from the germline V gene are SNHLY and FYNNEI. The CDR3 length is 15 residues. The V gene lost 6 bases and the J gene lost 9 bases, with 21 bases spanning the gap.